Described below is a single T cell receptor beta chain sequence and its context. Its recognized antigen is unknown. Per-base qualities were not stored, and no clone one base away is much larger. There are 13 amino acids in the CDR3, from cysteine to phenylalanine inclusive. The CDR3 DNA has 39 bases and is translated from base 1. The V end loses 5 bases and the J end loses 1 base, and a stretch of 5 bases separates them. The library was generated by the immunoSEQ multiplex PCR assay. For the multiplex PCR, a mixture combining 60 forward primers for TCR Vbeta segments and 13 reverse primers for TCR Jbeta segments was used. The CDR3 region of rearranged TCR beta genes was amplified from genomic DNA by a multiplex PCR assay. Amplified TCR beta libraries were sequenced as 87-base-pair reads on the Illumina HiSeq System. The original pipeline was this. Across the roughly 670 repertoires, a later analysis counted approximately 75 million unique TCR beta chains, approximately 10 million of which were shared by at least two donors. A nearest-neighbor algorithm error-corrected the raw reads and collapsed the reads into unique sequences, merging closely related sequences to remove PCR and sequencing errors. CDR3 sequences were aligned to IMGT reference sequences to assign V, D and J gene segments. Each retained sequence needed at least a six-nucleotide match to both a V gene segment and a J gene segment. Rearrangements were classified as productive when the CDR3 lacked stop codons and remained in frame with V and J, and all other rearrangements were classified as non-productive. CDR3 was defined according to IMGT convention as the region running from the second conserved V-encoded cysteine to the conserved J-encoded phenylalanine. In an earlier analysis of 500 to 650 of the donors, sequences lacking an unambiguous match to a single V gene segment were excluded. In an earlier analysis of more than 500 of the donors, a V segment was called functional when productive rearrangements were above 56.7%, and segregating when the standard deviation between donors exceeded 5%. A statistical classification framework was developed to diagnose cytomegalovirus status using the catalog of TCR beta chain sequences. In a later analysis, V and J genes were assigned by comparing TCR nucleotide sequences against IMGT/GENE-DB human TR gene sequences. Using the TCRdist pipeline, a later analysis assigned CDR3 sequences along with most-parsimonious VDJ recombination scenarios. In a later analysis, each TCR beta chain was defined by its CDR3 amino acid sequence together with its V-gene family, and reads lacking a unique V-gene family were excluded. As a way to deal with suspected cross-contamination and a sequencing artifact, a later analysis dropped 640 or so nucleotide sequences that were highly shared and had low generation probability. For each public chain, a later analysis derived a clonal expansion index from normalized ranks of inferred template counts within each repertoire. A later analysis computed generation probabilities with a VDJ recombination model fitted to out-of-frame rearrangements, and checked the results against IGoR. A later analysis scored TCR-TCR, TCR-HLA and TCR-CMV co-occurrence with hypergeometric tests, applying a repertoire-size bias correction to TCR pairs. False discovery rates were estimated in a later analysis by permuting HLA or CMV assignments 20 times. In a later analysis, co-occurring TCRs were grouped using DBSCAN, and TCRdist sequence similarity was added for clustering within HLA-allele-positive subsets. Co-occurrence clustering excluded repertoires with fewer than 30,000 or more than 120,000 public chains, plus five with anomalous nucleotide sharing. TCRdb holds this immuneACCESS table with in-frame rearrangements only. Some clones are missing; in checked studies, unresolved V genes explain under half, and the rest has no known cause. The DNA gave D and trimming, while V, J and clone size come from that table. A total of 150,000 or so clones appear in this sample, approximately 84% of them only once. The top ten constitute around 0.96% of the sample.

The cohort consisted of 600 to 700 healthy bone marrow donors. At the time of sampling, all cohort members were nominally healthy, though unrecorded immune exposures were likely present. The donor tested CMV seronegative, placing the donor among the 350 or so seronegative members of the cohort. A peripheral blood sample was collected from each donor, and TCR beta sequencing was performed on peripheral blood mononuclear cells. Genomic DNA was extracted from the blood cell samples with the Qiagen DNeasy Blood Extraction Kit. This sample was taken from a study of cytomegalovirus exposure and HLA in healthy donors (dated by TCRdb to about 2017). In terms of the full investigation: An earlier analysis of approximately 640 of the donors reported 250 to 350 Gb of sequence data and more than 90 million unique TCR beta sequences from 150 million to 200 million T cells. An early release that covered some 640 HLA-typed donors contained approximately 300 gigabases of sequencing data and tens of millions of unique TCR sequences. The genetic ancestry cluster associated with self-reported Caucasian donors included 65% to 90% of the roughly 410 genotyped donors. The aim of the study was to test whether cataloging public T cell receptors could identify signatures of past pathogen exposure. Using immunosequencing, the study profiled T cell repertoires from around 680 subjects and related those repertoires to cytomegalovirus serostatus. Besides the first cohort of roughly 660 subjects, a separate validation cohort made up of 95 to 150 different subjects was used. The study combined high-throughput TCR immunosequencing, statistical association of individual TCRs with disease status, and machine learning to predict cytomegalovirus infection status. A later analysis re-analyzed previously published TCR beta repertoires from 666 donors and added high-resolution HLA genotyping to study TCR occurrence patterns. Rather than drawing on any new phenotypic data, the later analysis identified candidate immune exposures from TCR beta sequences and the way those sequences occurred across donors. In an earlier analysis of roughly 580 of the donors, high-throughput TCR beta sequencing was used to judge whether each TCR beta V gene segment behaved as functional or pseudogenic. Alongside the repertoire data, information on donor age, sex, ethnicity and CMV serostatus was compiled. Genome-wide SNP genotypes for about 65% of the roughly 700 donors were used in a later genetic analysis, which treated that subset as a discovery cohort. Every repertoire in the discovery cohort had been generated on one and the same sequencing platform. Both class I and class II loci were covered by HLA typing, at four-digit resolution. Typing coverage differed by locus: A, B, C, DRB1 and DQB1 were typed in roughly 629-630 donors, DQA1 in 522, DPA1 in nearly 610, and DPB1 in just under 480. Because of strong linkage in the cohort, four to six DR-DQ haplotypes were treated as single units for association and clustering. On average, roughly 200,000 unique TCR beta nucleotide sequences were sequenced per donor among a few hundred genotyped donors of the cohort, with roughly 18% of those sequences being non-productive. Overall study outcomes, separate from this receptor: About 17 rarely observed V segments, including chromosome 9 orphons, were excluded from the earlier analysis of approximately 500 of the donors because counts were too low. A further reported finding was that TCR beta sequences accurately predicted the HLA-A and HLA-B alleles for most subjects in the first cohort. The sequencing pipeline was judged likely to have produced a cluster of highly shared sequence variants as a technical artifact. Cytomegalovirus status was reported to be diagnosed by the classifier with high specificity and sensitivity in both the original and validation cohorts. The 87-base-pair reads could not distinguish some IMGT-functional V segments, including TRBV6-2 and TRBV6-3, so those segments were excluded. Specific HLA alleles were associated with over 15,000 TCR beta sequences at a false discovery rate of 0.05 in a later analysis. In vitro tests confirmed that a few of the cytomegalovirus-associated TCR beta chains recognize cytomegalovirus antigens. The cohort was sequenced for TCR beta chains only, and without alpha or paired-chain data the features that could be detected were limited. Strong co-occurrence of HLA alleles, especially DR and DQ, made assigning TCR associations to individual alleles difficult. A later analysis found that HLA-associated TCR beta chains were more clonally expanded and had lower generation probabilities than equally common non-associated chains. Compared with the roughly 700-donor mean, donors in an Asian-associated ancestry cluster had fewer N-insertions in productive TCRs, according to a later genetic analysis. For the cohort, immune exposure information was limited to CMV serostatus. According to the authors, the approach could potentially be generalized to other disease states and immunological phenotypes. Broadly in line with IMGT annotations, most TCR beta V segments showed up in productive rearrangements about 87% or about 30% of the time in an earlier analysis of several hundred of the donors. While some public TCRs were present in many individuals, most TCR sequences turned up only very rarely across donors. Because HLA typing was missing for some donors at each locus, association tests included only the typed subset. Roughly uniform sequencing depth across donors was assumed in presence/absence analyses, although this assumption may not hold. Correlated functional status among segregating V segments might reflect linkage disequilibrium, but an unknown experimental factor could not be ruled out. A later genetic analysis associated a missense DCLRE1C variant with V-gene and J-gene trimming of TCR beta chains, and an independent cohort replicated the association. The study listed approximately 160 TCR beta chains as associated with cytomegalovirus. In a later analysis, the rate of TCR association differed among HLA loci, with DRB1 alleles having the most associated TCRs and HLA-C alleles having the fewest. In a later analysis, several top co-occurrence clusters were reported to appear linked to parvovirus B19, influenza, CMV and Epstein-Barr virus. A later analysis found that most CMV-associated TCR beta chains appeared HLA-restricted, with HLA associations seemingly driven largely by CMV exposure.

The sequencing sample was made of PBMCs. The sequence joins TRBV23-1 to TRBJ2-2, and possibly TRBD2, on 5 matching bases. TRBV23-1 belongs to the ORF category, with a function that is uncertain. This TCR came from a man aged 25-45 years in good health and CMV-seronegative. The CDR3 reads CASSGLNTGELFF. The bases read TGCGCCAGCAGTGGACTGAACACCGGGGAGCTGTTTTTT.